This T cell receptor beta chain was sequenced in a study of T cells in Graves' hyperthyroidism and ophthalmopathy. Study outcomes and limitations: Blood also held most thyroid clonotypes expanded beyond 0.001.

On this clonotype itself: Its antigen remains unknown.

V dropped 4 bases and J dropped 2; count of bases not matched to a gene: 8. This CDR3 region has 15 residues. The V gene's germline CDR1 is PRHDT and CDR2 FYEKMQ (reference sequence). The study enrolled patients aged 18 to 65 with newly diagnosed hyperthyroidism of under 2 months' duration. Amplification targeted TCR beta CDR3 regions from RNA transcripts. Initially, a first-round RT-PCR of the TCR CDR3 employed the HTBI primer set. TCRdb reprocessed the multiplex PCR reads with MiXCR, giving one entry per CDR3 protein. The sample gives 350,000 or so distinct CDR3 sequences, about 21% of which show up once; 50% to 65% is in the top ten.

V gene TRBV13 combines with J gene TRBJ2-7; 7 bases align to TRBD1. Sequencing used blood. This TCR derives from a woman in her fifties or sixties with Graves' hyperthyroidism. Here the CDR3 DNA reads TGTGCCAGCAGCTACGGGGACAGCCCTCCCTACGAGCAGTACTTC. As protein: CASSYGDSPPYEQYF.